Sequencing of this TCR beta chain was carried out in a study of cytomegalovirus exposure and HLA in healthy donors. Whole-study results and caveats: Rarity marked most TCR sequences, yet some public TCRs occurred in many donors. TCR beta chain V- and J-gene trimming was linked, in a later analysis, to a missense variant in DCLRE1C.

PCR primers comprised 60 Vbeta and 13 Jbeta primers. Libraries were prepared by immunoSEQ multiplex PCR; TCRdb keeps only in-frame clonotypes and omits some of them. There are over 100,000 clones in the sample; around 61% occur only once, and about 2.2% lies in the top ten. Nominal health characterized the donors when sampled, though unrecorded immune exposures were likely. This clone was picked up a small number of times. No antigen is known for it. V was trimmed by 0 bases and J by 8 bases, leaving 11 bases between them. This CDR3 spans 14 amino acids. The V gene's germline CDR1 is SGHRS and CDR2 YFSETQ.

Specimen: PBMCs. This clonotype originated in a woman aged 25 to 45 in good health and CMV-seronegative. The chain has TRBV5-1 and TRBJ1-4; D is perhaps TRBD1 (5 bases). CDR3 nucleotides: TGCGCCAGCAGCTTGGCAGGGTCAGGAGAAAAACTGTTTTTT. Translated, it gives CASSLAGSGEKLFF.